Only a few counts were recorded for the clone carrying this T cell receptor (beta chain). The antigen is undetermined. CD45RO/CCR7/CD25/CD127/CD95/CD27 separated CD4+ naive, central memory, regulatory and stem cell-like memory cells by sorting. The germline V gene has CDR1 SGHNT and CDR2 YYREEE (reference sequence). V was shortened by 0 bases and J by 7 bases, with 4 bases between the two germline ends. This CDR3 has 12 amino acids. The data were obtained in a study of beta chain features in type 1 diabetes. Study-wide results and limits: A moderate, significant TCRB CDR3 shortening appeared in type 1 diabetes across four CD4+ subsets. A greater similarity of naive, central memory and Treg TCRB repertoires was seen among patients than among healthy donors. Cells expressing TCR highly could be over-represented by cDNA sequencing.

The isolated RNA, all of it, was reverse transcribed, so expressed TCRB transcripts were what got sequenced. Sequencing was performed with immunoSEQ multiplex PCR; in TCRdb, only in-frame clones are kept and a portion is missing. The sample yields 600,000 or so clones, 11% to 15% seen once. The rearrangement joins TRBV5-4 to TRBJ1-4; D is unclear. The sample consisted of naive CD4+ T cells from blood. This receptor was identified in a man aged 18 to 30 with type 1 diabetes. CDR3 nucleotides: TGTGCCAGCAGCTTGGAAGCTGAAAAACTGTTTTTT. Its translation is CASSLEAEKLFF.